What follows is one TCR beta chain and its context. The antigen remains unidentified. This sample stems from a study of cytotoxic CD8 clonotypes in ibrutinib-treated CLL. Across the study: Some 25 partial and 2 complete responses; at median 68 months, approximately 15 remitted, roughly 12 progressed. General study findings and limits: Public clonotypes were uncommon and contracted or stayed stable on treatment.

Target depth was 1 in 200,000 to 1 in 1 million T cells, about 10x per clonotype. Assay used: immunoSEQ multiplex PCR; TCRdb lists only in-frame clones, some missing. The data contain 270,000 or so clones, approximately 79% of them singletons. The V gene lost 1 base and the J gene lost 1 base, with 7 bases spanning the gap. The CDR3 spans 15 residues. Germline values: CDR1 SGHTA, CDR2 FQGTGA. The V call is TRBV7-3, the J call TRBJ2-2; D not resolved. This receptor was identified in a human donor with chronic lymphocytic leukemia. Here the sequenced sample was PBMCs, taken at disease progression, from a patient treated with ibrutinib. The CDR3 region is CASSLIAGNTGELFF. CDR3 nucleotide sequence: TGTGCCAGCAGCTTAATTGCAGGGAACACCGGGGAGCTGTTTTTT. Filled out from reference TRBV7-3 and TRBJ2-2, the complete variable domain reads GAGVSQTPSNKVTEKGKYVELRCDPISGHTALYWYRQSLGQGPEFLIYFQGTGAADDSGLPNDRFFAVRPEGSVSTLKIQRTERGDSAVYLCASSLIAGNTGELFFGEGSRLTVL.